The 27 T cell receptor beta chains below come from one sample, sequenced in a study of T cell responses to AZD1222 COVID-19 vaccine. Profiling relied on immunoSEQ multiplex PCR, and the TCRdb table lists in-frame clones only, not all of them. The sample yields approximately 150,000 clones, roughly 84% seen once. Material: peripheral blood, obtained 28 days after the second AZD1222 dose. The receptors come from an adult who received the AZD1222 COVID-19 vaccine.

The chain links TRBV29-1 to TRBJ2-7, with 7 bases lining up with TRBD1. CDR1 and CDR2 (germline): SQVTM, ANQGSEA. This CDR3 comprises 17 residues. V gave up 6 bases and J gave up 3 bases; unmatched junction bases: 20. CDR3 bases: TGCAGCGTGGCCCGGGACAGCACGTCCAAGCGCTACTACGAGCAGTACTTC. Translation gives CSVARDSTSKRYYEQYF.

The chain carries TRBV27 and TRBJ2-7, with TRBD2 identical over 7 bases. The junction had 5 bases not matched to a gene; V was cut back by 3 bases and J by 0 bases. Germline CDR1 MNHEY, CDR2 SMNVEV (reference sequence). The CDR3 length is 15 residues. The chain's CDR3 is CASSFGGGNSYEQYF. In nucleotides, the CDR3 is TGTGCCAGCAGTTTTGGGGGGGGTAACTCCTACGAGCAGTACTTC.

The chain recombines TRBV30 with TRBJ1-5; D uncertain. Trimming left V 2 bases short and J 4 bases short, with 9 bases between. CDR1 is GTSNPN, CDR2 SVGIG, per germline (reference sequence). The CDR3 loop spans 13 amino acids. The CDR3 loop reads CAWSRGNNQPQHF. The CDR3 DNA reads as TGTGCCTGGAGTCGGGGAAATAATCAGCCCCAGCATTTT.

V gene TRBV11-2 combines with J gene TRBJ1-2, with D possibly matching TRBD1 (5 bases). CDR1 and CDR2 (germline): SGHAT, FQNNGV. The CDR3 length is 17 residues. The V end lost 1 base, the J end lost 2 bases, and 17 bases lay between the germline ends. This CDR3 reads CASSLGFGGESNYGYTF. The CDR3 coding sequence is TGTGCCAGCAGCTTAGGATTCGGAGGGGAATCAAACTATGGCTACACCTTC.

The DNA of the CDR3 is TGCGCCAGCAGCCCCAGAGGGAGCGGGGGGGCCTACAATGAGCAGTTCTTC. This sequence encodes CASSPRGSGGAYNEQFF. The genes are TRBV4-1 and TRBJ2-1; TRBD2 matches 10 bases. The trim removed 4 bases at V and 2 bases at J, leaving 8 bases unmatched. The CDR3 has 17 amino acids. Germline V lookup: CDR1 MGHRA, CDR2 YSYEKL.

The chain has TRBV30 and TRBJ1-4; unclear D gene. The V end was cut by 0 bases, the J end by 8 bases, with 13 bases between. CDR1 and CDR2 (germline): GTSNPN, SVGIG (reference sequence). This CDR3 region has 14 residues. The CDR3 nucleotides are TGTGCCTGGAGTGTTGGTGGGTTCGACGAAAAACTGTTTTTT. Its translation: CAWSVGGFDEKLFF. Variable domain in full (rest from reference TRBV30 and TRBJ1-4): SQTIHQWPATLVQPVGSPLSLECTVEGTSNPNLYWYRQAAGRGLQLLFYSVGIGQISSEVPQNLSASRPQDRQFILSSKKLLLSDSGFYLCAWSVGGFDEKLFFGSGTQLSVL.

The V gene is TRBV28, the J gene TRBJ2-3; TRBD1 might be the D (7 bases). Trimming took off 5 bases at V and 4 bases at J, with 16 bases between the two ends. The CDR3 runs 15 residues. CDR1 MDHEN and CDR2 SYDVKM come from the germline V gene. CDR3 bases: TGTGCCAGCAGTCGGGGGACAGCTCACGCAGATACGCAGTATTTT. Its protein is CASSRGTAHADTQYF. The variable domain in full, with the rest retrieved from reference TRBV28 and TRBJ2-3, is DVKVTQSSRYLVKRTGEKVFLECVQDMDHENMFWYRQDPGLGLRLIYFSYDVKMKEKGDIPEGYSVSREKKERFSLILESASTNQTSMYLCASSRGTAHADTQYFGPGTRLTVL.

J is TRBJ2-7 and V is TRBV14, with TRBD2 matching 10 bases. V gave up 2 bases and J gave up 0 bases; unmatched junction bases: 7. This CDR3 comprises 17 residues. The germline V gene encodes CDR1 SGHDN and CDR2 FVKESK. CDR3 residues: CASSQRTSGAISYEQYF. CDR3 DNA: TGTGCCAGCAGCCAACGTACTAGCGGGGCCATCTCCTACGAGCAGTACTTC.

The chain links TRBV9 to TRBJ1-2; 7 nucleotides match TRBD1. Germline loops: CDR1 SGDLS, CDR2 YYNGEE. This CDR3 has 15 amino acids. Unmatched junction bases numbered 11, after V lost 5 bases and J lost 4 bases. The CDR3, as DNA: TGTGCCAGCAGGGGTAACACAGGGGACCTCTATGGCTACACCTTC. It yields the protein CASRGNTGDLYGYTF.

A few counts support this clone. The junction and the germline gene differ at one end; a read error may be behind it. The chain carries TRBV7-7 and TRBJ2-5, with 9 nucleotides matching TRBD2. CDR1 is SSHAT and CDR2 is FNYEAQ in the germline V gene (reference sequence). This CDR3 is 17 amino acids long. In nucleotides, the CDR3 is TGTGCTAGCAGCTTAGATAGCGGGGGAACCCTTCAAGAGACCCAGTACTTC. Protein sequence: CASSLDSGGTLQETQYF.

The chain carries TRBV5-1 and TRBJ2-5; D gene uncertain. Germline lookup yields CDR1 SGHRS and CDR2 YFSETQ. There are 14 residues in the CDR3. Trimming removed 4 bases at V and 5 bases at J, with 15 bases between. The CDR3 protein is CASSLDGPGETQYF. Here the CDR3 DNA reads TGCGCCAGCAGCCTGGACGGACCTGGGGAGACCCAGTACTTC.

V and J are TRBV12-3 or TRBV12-4 and TRBJ1-2, with 9 bases matching TRBD1. The CDR3 loop spans 13 amino acids. After removal of 5 bases from V and 8 bases from J, the junction contained 6 bases not matched to a gene. The CDR3 is CASSIQGARGYTF. The CDR3 DNA is TGTGCCAGCAGTATACAGGGGGCTCGCGGCTACACCTTC.

This sequence joins TRBV5-1 and TRBJ2-7; D is unclear. The CDR3 totals 13 residues. Between the trimmed V and J ends, which lost 1 base and 6 bases, there was a span of 11 bases. Per the germline V gene, CDR1 is SGHRS and CDR2 is YFSETQ. DNA for the CDR3: TGCGCCAGCAGCTTGAATCCCCCCCTCGAGCAGTACTTC. Encoded protein: CASSLNPPLEQYF.

This clone appeared a single time. The V and J genes are TRBV7-9 and TRBJ2-5; D perhaps matches TRBD2 (6 bases). Germline V gene data show CDR1 as SEHNR and CDR2 as FQNEAQ (reference sequence). Trimming cost V 3 bases and J 5 bases, with 16 bases left between them. The CDR3 has 15 residues. CDR3 protein: CASSFSREWGETQYF. As DNA, the CDR3 is TGTGCCAGCAGCTTTTCCCGGGAGTGGGGGGAGACCCAGTACTTC.

V gene TRBV2 combines with J gene TRBJ1-5; tentative D call: TRBD1 (6 bases). Germline values: CDR1 SNHLY, CDR2 FYNNEI. The V end lost 5 bases, the J end lost 0 bases, and 17 bases lay between the germline ends. The CDR3 runs 17 residues. CDR3 nucleotide sequence: TGTGCCAGCAGTAAGATCCGGACAGCCCTTAGCAATCAGCCCCAGCATTTT. As protein: CASSKIRTALSNQPQHF.

The V gene is TRBV11-2, the J gene TRBJ1-4, with D maybe TRBD1 (5 bases). Between the trimmed V and J ends, which lost 5 bases and 7 bases, there was a span of 11 bases. This CDR3 comprises 13 residues. The germline V gene has CDR1 SGHAT and CDR2 FQNNGV. DNA for the CDR3: TGTGCCAGCAGCCCCGGGGGACGTGAAAAACTGTTTTTT. Its protein is CASSPGGREKLFF.

The chain links TRBV30 to TRBJ2-7; D is tentatively TRBD1 or TRBD2 (5 bases each). This CDR3 is 12 amino acids long. Trimming left V 2 bases short and J 12 bases short, with 17 bases between. Germline V gene data show CDR1 as GTSNPN and CDR2 as SVGIG (reference sequence). The chain's CDR3 is CAWSRYGTPTYF. In nucleotides, the CDR3 is TGTGCCTGGAGTAGGTATGGGACCCCAACGTACTTC.

The chain has TRBV19 and TRBJ2-3; D is undetermined. This CDR3 contains 13 residues. V was clipped by 8 bases and J by 3 bases, with 12 bases between them. Germline CDR1 is LNHDA and CDR2 is SQIVND (reference sequence). CDR3 sequence reads: CASQVDSTDTQYF. CDR3 bases: TGTGCCAGTCAAGTCGATAGTACAGATACGCAGTATTTT.

The J gene is TRBJ1-2, the V gene TRBV29-1; D might be TRBD1 (6 bases). This CDR3 contains 14 residues. Germline lookup yields CDR1 SQVTM and CDR2 ANQGSEA. The V gene lost 1 base and the J gene lost 4 bases, with 13 bases spanning the gap. The CDR3 protein is CSVEAGRGAYGYTF. The CDR3 DNA reads TGCAGCGTTGAAGCGGGCAGGGGCGCCTATGGCTACACCTTC.

V is TRBV10-1 and J is TRBJ1-1; D is possibly TRBD1 (6 bases). V was clipped by 1 base and J by 1 base, with 19 bases between them. The CDR3 covers 18 residues. Germline V CDR1 and CDR2: WNHNN, SYGVQD (reference sequence). The CDR3 here is CASSEYGWVGGANTEAFF. The DNA for the CDR3 is TGCGCCAGCAGTGAGTACGGCTGGGTGGGGGGCGCGAACACTGAAGCTTTCTTT.

The CDR3 nucleotides read TGTGCCAGCAGCTTAGCCGGGAACTCTGGAAACACCATATATTTT. Translating it yields CASSLAGNSGNTIYF. The chain carries TRBV7-6 and TRBJ1-3; D is ambiguous. In germline, CDR1 is SGHVS, CDR2 FNYEAQ. The V end lost 0 bases, the J end lost 0 bases, and 6 bases lay between the germline ends. The CDR3 is 15 residues long.

V is TRBV24-1 and J is TRBJ2-1, with a possible D match to TRBD2 (7 bases). V was cut by 4 bases and J by 2 bases, with 17 bases left in between. Germline CDR1 is KGHDR and CDR2 is SFDVKD. This CDR3 comprises 17 residues. For the CDR3, the DNA is TGTGCCACCAGTGAGGGGCAGGGGCGGGAGACCTACAATGAGCAGTTCTTC. Translation gives CATSEGQGRETYNEQFF.

DNA of the CDR3: TGTGCCAGCAGTTTAGGCAGGGACGGCACTGAAGCTTTCTTT. This translates into CASSLGRDGTEAFF. The V call is TRBV27, the J call TRBJ1-1; possible D gene TRBD1, 5 bases. CDR1 is MNHEY and CDR2 is SMNVEV in the germline V gene (reference sequence). Trimming shortened V by 2 bases and J by 4 bases, and 11 bases separated the two germline ends. CDR3 size: 14 residues.

This clone was detected only a few times. The rearrangement links TRBV4-1 to TRBJ2-2; D gene uncertain. CDR3 length: 14 residues. CDR1 is MGHRA, CDR2 YSYEKL, per germline. V lost 0 bases to trimming and J lost 4 bases, with 6 bases between them. CDR3 in DNA: TGCGCCAGCAGCCAAGAGATCAGCACCGGGGAGCTGTTTTTT. Protein: CASSQEISTGELFF.

This chain links TRBV3-1 (or the pseudogene TRBV3-2) with TRBJ1-2; tentative D call: TRBD1 (5 bases). V was shortened by 6 bases and J by 4 bases, with 15 bases between the two germline ends. Germline CDR1 LGHDT, CDR2 YNNKEL (reference sequence). This CDR3 is built from 14 residues. CDR3 sequence: CASSSSQGAYGYTF. In DNA, the CDR3 is TGTGCCAGCAGTTCGTCTCAGGGTGCCTATGGCTACACCTTC.

The chain couples TRBV9 to TRBJ2-7, with D possibly called TRBD1 or TRBD2 (6 bases each). In germline, CDR1 is SGDLS, CDR2 YYNGEE. Trimming cost V 4 bases and J 6 bases, with 11 bases left between them. The CDR3 has 12 residues. CDR3 loop: CASSRGAVEQYF. CDR3 DNA sequence: TGTGCCAGCAGCAGGGGGGCGGTCGAGCAGTACTTC.

The V gene is TRBV20-1, the J gene TRBJ2-1; D perhaps matches TRBD1 (6 bases). The CDR3 extends over 11 amino acids. Between the trimmed V and J ends, which lost 4 bases and 12 bases, there was a span of 13 bases. The V gene's germline CDR1 is DFQATT and CDR2 SNEGSKA (reference sequence). Written as DNA, the CDR3 is TGCAGTGCTACAGGGGAATGGGGGCAGTTCTTC. This gives the protein CSATGEWGQFF.